The 20 T cell receptor beta chains given below trace back to one sample, sequenced in a study of T cell responses to AZD1222 COVID-19 vaccine. The assay was immunoSEQ multiplex PCR, and TCRdb's table has in-frame clones only and misses some. The table has 65,000 to 100,000 clones, about 88% seen once. The sample here was peripheral blood, taken 28 days after the second AZD1222 dose. These receptors were collected from an adult who received the AZD1222 COVID-19 vaccine.

V and J are TRBV6-5 and TRBJ2-5; 7 bases fit TRBD1. Per germline, CDR1 MNHEY and CDR2 SVGAGI. The CDR3 totals 14 residues. V lost 4 bases to trimming and J lost 2 bases; unmatched junction nucleotides: 4. DNA of the CDR3: TGTGCCAGCAGTTCTGGACAGGTACAAGAGACCCAGTACTTC. Translating gives CASSSGQVQETQYF.

This chain uses TRBV6-4 with TRBJ2-1, with D tentatively TRBD1 or TRBD2 (5 bases each). From germline, CDR1 is MRHNA and CDR2 SNTAGT. Deletions cut 3 bases from V and 5 bases from J, with 8 bases between. The CDR3 consists of 13 residues. The CDR3 here is CASSEGENNEQFF. The CDR3 DNA reads as TGTGCCAGCAGTGAAGGGGAGAACAATGAGCAGTTCTTC.

V gene TRBV19 combines with J gene TRBJ1-1; the D gene is possibly TRBD1 (6 bases). The V gene's germline CDR1 is LNHDA and CDR2 SQIVND (reference sequence). Trimming left V 9 bases short and J 0 bases short, with 17 bases between. The CDR3 is 15 amino acids. The CDR3: CASSGRGVMNTEAFF. CDR3 DNA: TGTGCCAGCTCAGGGAGGGGGGTGATGAACACTGAAGCTTTCTTT.

The V call is TRBV5-1, the J call TRBJ2-1, with 9 positions matching TRBD2. J lost 0 bases, V lost 5 bases, and 3 bases had no gene match. Germline CDR1 reads SGHRS; CDR2 reads YFSETQ. The CDR3 is 15 residues long. In DNA, the CDR3 is TGCGCCAGCAGTGGTAGCGGGAGCTCCTACAATGAGCAGTTCTTC. It translates to CASSGSGSSYNEQFF. The whole variable domain, remainder taken from reference TRBV5-1 and TRBJ2-1, is KAGVTQTPRYLIKTRGQQVTLSCSPISGHRSVSWYQQTPGQGLQFLFEYFSETQRNKGNFPGRFSGRQFSNSRSEMNVSTLELGDSALYLCASSGSGSSYNEQFFGPGTRLTVL.

The rearrangement links TRBV18 to TRBJ1-4, with D unclear. Germline lookup yields CDR1 KGHSH and CDR2 LQKENI. Trimming pared 4 bases from V and 6 bases from J, leaving 18 bases between. The CDR3 is 16 residues long. CDR3 residues: CASSLSREVRYEKLFF. CDR3 DNA: TGTGCCAGCTCACTCAGTAGAGAAGTCAGATATGAAAAACTGTTTTTT.

The genes are TRBV12-3 or TRBV12-4 and TRBJ1-1; perhaps TRBD1 as D (5 bases). Trimming left V 3 bases short and J 3 bases short, with 8 bases between. The length of the CDR3 is 13 residues. The CDR3 bases are TGTGCCAGCAGTTTCCGGGGCTACACTGAAGCTTTCTTT. Protein: CASSFRGYTEAFF.

This clone was detected a few times. The chain is built from TRBV29-1 and TRBJ1-2; 7 nucleotides line up with TRBD1. Germline trimming cut 3 bases from V and 8 bases from J; bases unmatched to any gene: 6. The CDR3 has 12 amino acids. CDR1 and CDR2 from the germline V gene are SQVTM and ANQGSEA. CDR3 protein: CSVETGWSGYTF. DNA for the CDR3: TGCAGCGTTGAGACAGGGTGGTCCGGCTACACCTTC.

This clone was seen once. V usage is TRBV6-1 and J usage is TRBJ1-2; D not certain. V dropped 2 bases and J dropped 4 bases, with 11 bases sitting between them. The V gene's germline CDR1 is MNHNS and CDR2 SASEGT. CDR3 length: 14 residues. Written as DNA, the CDR3 is TGTGCCAGCAGTGAACCCGGGAGCTCCTATGGCTACACCTTC. Translation: CASSEPGSSYGYTF.

This clone appeared a few times. The chain joins TRBV6-1 to TRBJ2-1; 7 nucleotides line up with TRBD1. Germline V gene sequence: CDR1 MNHNS, CDR2 SASEGT. The CDR3 has 15 residues. V lost 2 bases to trimming and J lost 3 bases; unmatched junction nucleotides: 4. This CDR3 is CASSEIAGGYNEQFF. CDR3 in DNA: TGTGCCAGCAGTGAAATTGCAGGGGGCTACAATGAGCAGTTCTTC.

The chain links TRBV4-3 to TRBJ2-7, with 13 bases identical to TRBD2. Per the germline V gene, CDR1 is LGHNA and CDR2 is YSLEER. The length of the CDR3 is 18 residues. V lost 0 bases, J lost 3 bases, and 8 bases stayed unmatched. Here the CDR3 reads CASSQDELAGGPNYEQYF. The CDR3 DNA reads TGCGCCAGCAGCCAAGATGAACTAGCGGGAGGGCCTAACTACGAGCAGTACTTC.

V and J are TRBV5-6 and TRBJ2-7, with D perhaps matching TRBD1 (6 bases). The germline CDR1 and CDR2 sequences are SGHDT and YYEEEE. V lost 5 bases to trimming and J lost 0 bases, with 15 bases between them. The CDR3 covers 15 residues. In DNA form, the CDR3 reads TGTGCCAGCAGTCTGACAGGTAGGGGCTCCTACGAGCAGTACTTC. This translates into CASSLTGRGSYEQYF.

This sequence joins TRBV6-2 or TRBV6-3 and TRBJ2-1, with 10 bases lining up with TRBD2. The germline gives CDR1 MNHEY, CDR2 SVGEGT. V was clipped by 2 bases and J by 3 bases; unmatched bases: 4. The CDR3 totals 16 residues. The CDR3 DNA is TGTGCCAGCAGTTACCCTAGCGGGGGAATCTACAATGAGCAGTTCTTC. Its translation is CASSYPSGGIYNEQFF.

This clone appeared once. The V gene is TRBV3-1 (or the pseudogene TRBV3-2), the J gene TRBJ2-5, with 8 bases matching TRBD2. With 1 base clipped from V and 1 base from J, the junction kept 2 bases outside the gene matches. The V gene's germline CDR1 is LGHDT and CDR2 YNNKEL (reference sequence). The CDR3 has 15 residues. The CDR3 loop is CASSQGTSSQETQYF. The CDR3 DNA is TGTGCCAGCAGCCAAGGGACTAGCTCCCAAGAGACCCAGTACTTC.

The table lists this clone with a few counts. CDR3 sequence: CASSEGSTDTQYF. In nucleotides, the CDR3 is TGTGCCAGCAGTGAAGGGTCCACAGATACGCAGTATTTT. The chain links TRBV6-4 to TRBJ2-3; no definite D call. The germline V gene has CDR1 MRHNA and CDR2 SNTAGT. V lost 3 bases to trimming and J lost 2 bases, with 6 bases between them. The CDR3 sequence is 13 residues long.

Worth noting for this clone: Possible read error: a much larger clone is one base away. The rearrangement joins TRBV7-3 to TRBJ1-1; D gene uncertain. This CDR3 has 13 residues. Germline-derived CDR1 and CDR2 are SGHTA and FQGTGA. V was shortened by 0 bases and J by 1 base, with 3 bases between the two germline ends. This CDR3 is CASSLTPNTEAFF. The CDR3 DNA follows: TGTGCCAGCAGCTTAACACCGAACACTGAAGCTTTCTTT.

V and J are TRBV6-5 and TRBJ2-3; 7 bases map to TRBD1. Germline V lookup: CDR1 MNHEY, CDR2 SVGAGI. The CDR3 loop spans 12 amino acids. CDR3 sequence: CVTGANTDTQYF. The CDR3 nucleotides read TGTGTCACAGGGGCCAACACAGATACGCAGTATTTT.

The chain has TRBV12-3 or TRBV12-4 and TRBJ2-3, with D unclear. Trimming took 2 bases from V and 5 from J, leaving 8 bases between them. This CDR3 comprises 13 residues. In DNA form, the CDR3 reads TGTGCCAGCAGTTTATTCAAGGGAGATACGCAGTATTTT. Translation gives CASSLFKGDTQYF.

The chain is built from TRBV18 and TRBJ1-1; 8 bases are a match to TRBD1. V lost 5 bases, J lost 1 base, and 6 bases stayed unmatched. The CDR3 spans 15 residues. Germline V gene data show CDR1 as KGHSH and CDR2 as LQKENI. CDR3 protein: CASSYRTGTNTEAFF. The CDR3 DNA is TGTGCCAGCTCATACCGGACAGGGACGAACACTGAAGCTTTCTTT.

The chain has TRBV7-9 and TRBJ1-4; tentative D call: TRBD1 (6 bases). The CDR3 is 14 residues long. Germline loops: CDR1 SEHNR, CDR2 FQNEAQ (reference sequence). Trimming removed 3 bases from V and 8 bases from J, with 13 bases in between. The CDR3 coding sequence is TGTGCCAGCAGCTTTGGCAGGGGAGGGGAAAAACTGTTTTTT. Translating gives CASSFGRGGEKLFF.

This clone was found many times. The sample holds other DNA sequences that translate to the same CDR3. The CDR3 DNA follows: TGTGCCAGCAGTTTACTCGGCAATGAGCAGTTCTTC. Its protein is CASSLLGNEQFF. V usage is TRBV27 and J usage is TRBJ2-1; D ambiguous. V lost 2 bases, J lost 6 bases, and 5 bases lay in between. CDR1 is MNHEY and CDR2 is SMNVEV in the germline V gene (reference sequence). The CDR3 is made up of 12 amino acids.